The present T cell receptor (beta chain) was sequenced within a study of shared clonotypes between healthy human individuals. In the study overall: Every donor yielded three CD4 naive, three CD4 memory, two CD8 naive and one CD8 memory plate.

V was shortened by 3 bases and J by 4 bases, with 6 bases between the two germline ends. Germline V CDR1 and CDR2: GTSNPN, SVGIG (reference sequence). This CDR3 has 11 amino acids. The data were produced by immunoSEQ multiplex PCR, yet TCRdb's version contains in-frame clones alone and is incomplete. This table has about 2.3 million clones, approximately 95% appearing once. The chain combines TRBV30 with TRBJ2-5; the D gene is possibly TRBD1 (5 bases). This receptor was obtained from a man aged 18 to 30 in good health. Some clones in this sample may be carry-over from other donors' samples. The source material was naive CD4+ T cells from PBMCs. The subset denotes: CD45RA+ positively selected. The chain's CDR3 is CAWRTVETQYF. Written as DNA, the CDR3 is TGTGCCTGGAGGACAGTAGAGACCCAGTACTTC. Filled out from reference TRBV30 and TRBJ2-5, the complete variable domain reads SQTIHQWPATLVQPVGSPLSLECTVEGTSNPNLYWYRQAAGRGLQLLFYSVGIGQISSEVPQNLSASRPQDRQFILSSKKLLLSDSGFYLCAWRTVETQYFGPGTRLLVL.